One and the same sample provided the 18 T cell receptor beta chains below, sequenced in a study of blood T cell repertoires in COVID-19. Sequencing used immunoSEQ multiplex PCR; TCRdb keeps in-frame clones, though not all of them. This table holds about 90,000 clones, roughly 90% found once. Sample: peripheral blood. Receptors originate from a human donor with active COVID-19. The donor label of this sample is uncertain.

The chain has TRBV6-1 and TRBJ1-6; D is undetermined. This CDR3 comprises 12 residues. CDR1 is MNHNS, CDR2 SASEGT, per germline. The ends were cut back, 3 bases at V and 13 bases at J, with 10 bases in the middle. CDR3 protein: CASSEGDPPLHF. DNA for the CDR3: TGTGCCAGCAGTGAGGGAGACCCCCCCCTCCACTTT.

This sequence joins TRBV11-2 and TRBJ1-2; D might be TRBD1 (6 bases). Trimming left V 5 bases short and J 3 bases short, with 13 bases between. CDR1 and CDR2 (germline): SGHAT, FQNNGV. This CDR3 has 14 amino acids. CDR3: CASSRNRVDYGYTF. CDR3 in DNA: TGTGCCAGCAGCCGCAACAGGGTGGACTATGGCTACACCTTC. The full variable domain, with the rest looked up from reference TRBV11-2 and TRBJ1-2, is EAGVAQSPRYKIIEKRQSVAFWCNPISGHATLYWYQQILGQGPKLLIQFQNNGVVDDSQLPKDRFSAERLKGVDSTLKIQPAKLEDSAVYLCASSRNRVDYGYTFGSGTRLTVV.

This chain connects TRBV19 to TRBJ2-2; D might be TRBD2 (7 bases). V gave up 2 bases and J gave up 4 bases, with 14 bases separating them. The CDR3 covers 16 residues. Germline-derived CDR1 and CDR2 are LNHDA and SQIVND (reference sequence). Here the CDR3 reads CASSIIGAGATGELFF. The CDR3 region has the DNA TGTGCCAGTAGTATAATCGGGGCGGGGGCCACCGGGGAGCTGTTTTTT.

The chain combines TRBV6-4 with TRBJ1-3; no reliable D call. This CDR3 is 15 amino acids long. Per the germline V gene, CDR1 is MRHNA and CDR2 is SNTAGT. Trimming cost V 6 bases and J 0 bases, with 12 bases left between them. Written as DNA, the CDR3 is TGTGCCAGCAGACCGGACGGGAACTCTGGAAACACCATATATTTT. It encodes CASRPDGNSGNTIYF.

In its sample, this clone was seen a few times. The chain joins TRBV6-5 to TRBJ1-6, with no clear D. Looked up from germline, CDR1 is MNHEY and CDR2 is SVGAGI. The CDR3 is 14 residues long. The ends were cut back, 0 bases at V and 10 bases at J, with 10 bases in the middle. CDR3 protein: CASSYSAGKSPLHF. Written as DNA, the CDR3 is TGTGCCAGCAGTTACTCCGCGGGGAAGTCACCCCTCCACTTT.

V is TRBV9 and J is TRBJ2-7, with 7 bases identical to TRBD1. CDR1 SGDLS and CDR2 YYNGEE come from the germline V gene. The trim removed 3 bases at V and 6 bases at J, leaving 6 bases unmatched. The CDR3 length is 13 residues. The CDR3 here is CASSARQGSEQYF. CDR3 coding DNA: TGTGCCAGCAGCGCTAGACAGGGTTCCGAGCAGTACTTC.

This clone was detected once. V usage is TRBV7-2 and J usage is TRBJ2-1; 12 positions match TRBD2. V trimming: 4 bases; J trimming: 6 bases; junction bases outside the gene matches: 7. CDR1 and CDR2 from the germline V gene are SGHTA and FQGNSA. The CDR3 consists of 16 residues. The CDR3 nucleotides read TGTGCCAGCAGCTCCGATCTAGCGGGGGGGTCCAATGAGCAGTTCTTC. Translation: CASSSDLAGGSNEQFF.

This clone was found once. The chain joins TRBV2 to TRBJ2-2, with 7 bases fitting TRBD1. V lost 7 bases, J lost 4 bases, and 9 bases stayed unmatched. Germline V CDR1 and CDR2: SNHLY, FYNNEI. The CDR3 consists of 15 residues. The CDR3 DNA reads TGTGCCAGCACATCCGGGACAGTCCCCACCGGGGAGCTGTTTTTT. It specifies CASTSGTVPTGELFF.

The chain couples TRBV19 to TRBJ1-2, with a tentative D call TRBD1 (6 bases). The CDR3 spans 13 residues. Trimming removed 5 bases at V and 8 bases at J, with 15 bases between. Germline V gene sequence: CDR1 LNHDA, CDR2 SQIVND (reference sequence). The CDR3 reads CASSQNRDRGYTF. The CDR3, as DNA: TGTGCCAGTAGTCAAAACAGGGATCGGGGCTACACCTTC.

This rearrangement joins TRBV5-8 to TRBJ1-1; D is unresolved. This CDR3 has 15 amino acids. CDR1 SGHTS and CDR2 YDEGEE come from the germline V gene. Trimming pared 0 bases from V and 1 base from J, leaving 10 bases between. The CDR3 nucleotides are TGTGCCAGCAGCTTGGGACAAGTAACGAACACTGAAGCTTTCTTT. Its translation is CASSLGQVTNTEAFF.

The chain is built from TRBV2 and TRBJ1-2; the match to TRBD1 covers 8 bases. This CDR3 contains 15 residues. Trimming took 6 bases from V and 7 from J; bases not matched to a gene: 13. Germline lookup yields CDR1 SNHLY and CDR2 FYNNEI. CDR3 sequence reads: CASSHPPRDRRGYTF. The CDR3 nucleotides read TGTGCCAGCAGCCACCCGCCCCGGGACAGGCGTGGCTACACCTTC.

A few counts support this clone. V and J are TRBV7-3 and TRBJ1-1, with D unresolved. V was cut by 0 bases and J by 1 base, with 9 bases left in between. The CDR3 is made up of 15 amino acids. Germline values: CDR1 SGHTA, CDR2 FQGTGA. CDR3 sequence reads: CASSLTLAANTEAFF. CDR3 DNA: TGTGCCAGCAGCTTAACATTGGCGGCGAACACTGAAGCTTTCTTT.

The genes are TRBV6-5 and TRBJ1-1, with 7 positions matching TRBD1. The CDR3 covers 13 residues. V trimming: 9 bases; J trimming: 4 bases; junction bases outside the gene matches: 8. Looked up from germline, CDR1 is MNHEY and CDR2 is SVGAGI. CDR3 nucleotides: TGTGCCAGTTACAGGGGCGAGGGCACTGAAGCTTTCTTT. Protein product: CASYRGEGTEAFF.

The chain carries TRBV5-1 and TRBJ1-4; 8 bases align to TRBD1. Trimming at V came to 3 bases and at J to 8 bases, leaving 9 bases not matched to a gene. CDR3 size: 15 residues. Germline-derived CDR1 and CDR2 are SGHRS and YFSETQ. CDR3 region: CASSSSQGGREKLFF. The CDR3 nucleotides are TGCGCCAGCAGCTCCTCACAGGGGGGAAGGGAAAAACTGTTTTTT.

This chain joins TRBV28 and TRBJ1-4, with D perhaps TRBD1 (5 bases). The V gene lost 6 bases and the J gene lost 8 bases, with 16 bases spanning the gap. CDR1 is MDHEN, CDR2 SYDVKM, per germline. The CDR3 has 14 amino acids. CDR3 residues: CASSLGRGIEKLFF. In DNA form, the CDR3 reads TGTGCCAGCAGCCTCGGACGGGGGATCGAAAAACTGTTTTTT.

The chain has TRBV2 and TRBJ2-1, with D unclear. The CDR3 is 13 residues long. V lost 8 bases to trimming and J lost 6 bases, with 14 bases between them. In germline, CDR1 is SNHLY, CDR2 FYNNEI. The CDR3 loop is CASRLAPLNEQFF. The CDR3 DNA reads TGTGCCAGCCGACTGGCCCCCCTCAATGAGCAGTTCTTC.

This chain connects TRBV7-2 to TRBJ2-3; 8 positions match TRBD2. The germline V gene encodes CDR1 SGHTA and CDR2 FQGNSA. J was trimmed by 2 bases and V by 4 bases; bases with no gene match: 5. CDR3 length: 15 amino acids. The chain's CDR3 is CASSSSGGLTDTQYF. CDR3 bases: TGTGCCAGCAGCTCCAGCGGGGGCCTCACAGATACGCAGTATTTT.

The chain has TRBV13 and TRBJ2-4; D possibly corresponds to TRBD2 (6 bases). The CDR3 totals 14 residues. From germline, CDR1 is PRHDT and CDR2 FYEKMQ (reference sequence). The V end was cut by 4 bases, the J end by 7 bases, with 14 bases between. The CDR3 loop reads CASSSGGESNIQYF. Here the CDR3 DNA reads TGTGCCAGCAGCTCCGGGGGAGAATCGAACATTCAGTACTTC.